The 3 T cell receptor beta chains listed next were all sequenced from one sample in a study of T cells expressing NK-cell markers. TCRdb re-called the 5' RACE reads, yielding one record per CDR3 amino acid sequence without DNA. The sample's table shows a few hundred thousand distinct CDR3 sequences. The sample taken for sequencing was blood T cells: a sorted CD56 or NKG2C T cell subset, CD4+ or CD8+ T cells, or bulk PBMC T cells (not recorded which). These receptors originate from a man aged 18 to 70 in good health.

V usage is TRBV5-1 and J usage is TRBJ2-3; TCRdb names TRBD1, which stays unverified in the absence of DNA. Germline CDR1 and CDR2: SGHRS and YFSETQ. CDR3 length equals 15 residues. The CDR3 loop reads CASKTGTALTDTQYF.

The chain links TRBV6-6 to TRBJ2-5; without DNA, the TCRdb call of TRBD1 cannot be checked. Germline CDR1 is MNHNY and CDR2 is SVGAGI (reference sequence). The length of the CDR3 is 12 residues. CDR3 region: CASTPRGETQYF.

Here the CDR3 reads CASSQTNYGYTF. J is TRBJ1-2 and V is TRBV14. Germline assignment: CDR1 SGHDN and CDR2 FVKESK. This CDR3 has 12 residues.